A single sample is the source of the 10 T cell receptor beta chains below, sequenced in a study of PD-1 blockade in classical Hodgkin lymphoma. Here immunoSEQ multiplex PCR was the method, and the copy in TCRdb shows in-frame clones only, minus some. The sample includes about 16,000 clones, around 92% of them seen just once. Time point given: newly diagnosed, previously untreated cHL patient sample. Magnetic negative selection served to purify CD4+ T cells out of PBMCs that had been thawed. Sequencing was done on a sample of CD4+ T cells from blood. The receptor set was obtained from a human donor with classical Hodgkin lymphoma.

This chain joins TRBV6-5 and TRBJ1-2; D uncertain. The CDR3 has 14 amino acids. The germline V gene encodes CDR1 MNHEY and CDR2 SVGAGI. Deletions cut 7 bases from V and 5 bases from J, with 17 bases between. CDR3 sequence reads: CASTPAGSKYGYTF. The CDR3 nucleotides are TGTGCCAGCACTCCCGCCGGGAGTAAATATGGCTACACCTTC.

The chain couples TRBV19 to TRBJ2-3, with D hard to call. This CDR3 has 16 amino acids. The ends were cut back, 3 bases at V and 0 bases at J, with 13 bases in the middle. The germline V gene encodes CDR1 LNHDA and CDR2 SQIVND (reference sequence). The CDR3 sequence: CASSIRVQSSTDTQYF. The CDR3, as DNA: TGTGCCAGTAGTATCCGGGTGCAGTCTAGCACAGATACGCAGTATTTT.

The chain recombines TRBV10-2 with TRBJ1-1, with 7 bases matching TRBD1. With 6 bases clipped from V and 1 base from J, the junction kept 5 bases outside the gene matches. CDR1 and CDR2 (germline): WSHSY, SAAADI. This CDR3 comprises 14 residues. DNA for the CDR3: TGCGCCAGCAGGAAGACAGGGACGAACACTGAAGCTTTCTTT. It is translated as CASRKTGTNTEAFF.

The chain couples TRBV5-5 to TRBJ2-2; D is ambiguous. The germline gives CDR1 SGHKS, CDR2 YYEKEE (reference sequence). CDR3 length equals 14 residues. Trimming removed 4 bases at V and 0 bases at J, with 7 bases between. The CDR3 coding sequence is TGTGCCAGCAGCCCTAGATCGAACACCGGGGAGCTGTTTTTT. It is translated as CASSPRSNTGELFF.

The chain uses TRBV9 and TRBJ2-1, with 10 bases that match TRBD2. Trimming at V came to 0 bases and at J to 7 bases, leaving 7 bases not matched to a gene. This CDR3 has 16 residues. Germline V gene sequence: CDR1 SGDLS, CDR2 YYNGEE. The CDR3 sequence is CASSVGLAGDLNEQFF. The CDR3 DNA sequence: TGTGCCAGCAGCGTAGGTCTAGCGGGAGATTTGAATGAGCAGTTCTTC. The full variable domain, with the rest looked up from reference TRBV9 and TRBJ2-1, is DSGVTQTPKHLITATGQRVTLRCSPRSGDLSVYWYQQSLDQGLQFLIQYYNGEERAKGNILERFSAQQFPDLHSELNLSSLELGDSALYFCASSVGLAGDLNEQFFGPGTRLTVL.

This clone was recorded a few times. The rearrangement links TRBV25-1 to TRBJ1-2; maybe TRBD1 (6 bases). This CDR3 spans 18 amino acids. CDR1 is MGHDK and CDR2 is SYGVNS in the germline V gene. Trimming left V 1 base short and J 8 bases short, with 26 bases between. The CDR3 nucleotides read TGTGCCAGCAGTGAATTTGAATTGGGGCAGGGGACTCGGGTAGGCTACACCTTC. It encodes CASSEFELGQGTRVGYTF.

Written as DNA, the CDR3 is TGTGCCAGCTCACTCCGCCCCCCCTACGAGCAGTACTTC. Translated: CASSLRPPYEQYF. This chain uses TRBV18 with TRBJ2-7; D is ambiguous. Per germline, CDR1 KGHSH and CDR2 LQKENI. CDR3 length equals 13 residues. V was cut by 4 bases and J by 2 bases, with 9 bases left in between.

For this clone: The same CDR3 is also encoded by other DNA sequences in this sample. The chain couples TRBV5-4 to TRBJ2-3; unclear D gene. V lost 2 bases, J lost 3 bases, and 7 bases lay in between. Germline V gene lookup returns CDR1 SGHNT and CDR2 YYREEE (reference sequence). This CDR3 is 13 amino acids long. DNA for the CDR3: TGTGCCAGCAGCTTCCAGGAAACAGATACGCAGTATTTT. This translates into CASSFQETDTQYF.

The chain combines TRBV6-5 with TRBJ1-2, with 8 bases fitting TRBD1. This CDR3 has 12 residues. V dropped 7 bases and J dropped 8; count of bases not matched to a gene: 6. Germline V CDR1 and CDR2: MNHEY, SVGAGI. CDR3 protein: CASTPGQGGYTF. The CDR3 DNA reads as TGTGCCAGCACTCCCGGACAGGGCGGCTACACCTTC.

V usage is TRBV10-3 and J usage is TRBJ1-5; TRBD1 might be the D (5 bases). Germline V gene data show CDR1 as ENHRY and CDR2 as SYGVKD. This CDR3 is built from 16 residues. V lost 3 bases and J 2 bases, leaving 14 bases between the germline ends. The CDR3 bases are TGTGCCATCAGTGAAAGGGGTGCTCTAGGCAATCAGCCCCAGCATTTT. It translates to CAISERGALGNQPQHF.